This passage covers 20 T cell receptor beta chains from one sample sequenced in a study of CD8 T cells in Susac syndrome. Reverse transcription of roughly 0.45 to 1 ug RNA was performed with random hexamers. TCRdb re-derived calls from the immunoSEQ multiplex PCR reads in MiXCR, one entry per CDR3 protein. The data show 150,000 to 250,000 distinct CDR3 sequences, with 90% to 95% seen just once and roughly 0.088% held by the top ten. The material sequenced was CD4+ T cells from PBMCs. Receptors were obtained from a human donor with multiple sclerosis.

The rearrangement joins TRBV6-2 or TRBV6-3 to TRBJ1-1, with TRBD1 matching 8 bases. The V and J ends lost 9 bases and 2 bases, in that order; junction bases with no gene match: 14. CDR1 and CDR2 (germline): MNHEY, SVGEGT. The CDR3 totals 16 residues. In DNA, the CDR3 is TGTGCCAGTTCAGGGGGCTGGGGAAGGAATAACACTGAAGCTTTCTTT. Translating it yields CASSGGWGRNNTEAFF.

This chain connects TRBV29-1 to TRBJ2-7, with no clear D. Germline CDR1 reads SQVTM; CDR2 reads ANQGSEA. Trimming took 7 bases from V and 4 from J, leaving 20 bases between them. This CDR3 spans 14 amino acids. The CDR3 reads CSASDGPAWYEQYF. Here the CDR3 DNA reads TGCAGCGCCTCGGACGGCCCTGCCTGGTACGAGCAGTACTTC.

The gene calls are TRBV5-1 and TRBJ2-3; 7 bases agree with TRBD1. In germline, CDR1 is SGHRS, CDR2 YFSETQ. V shed 2 bases and J 2 bases; nucleotides not matched to a gene: 8. The CDR3 runs to 16 residues. The CDR3 region is CASSFSPGQNTDTQYF. The DNA for the CDR3 is TGCGCCAGCAGCTTTTCCCCGGGACAGAACACAGATACGCAGTATTTT.

The chain couples TRBV20-1 to TRBJ2-3, with D uncertain. The CDR3 runs to 13 residues. With 8 bases removed from V and 4 bases from J, the gap between germline ends came to 16 bases. Germline loops: CDR1 DFQATT, CDR2 SNEGSKA (reference sequence). The CDR3 here is CSTTGQGADTQYF. DNA for the CDR3: TGCAGTACAACCGGGCAAGGAGCAGATACGCAGTATTTT.

The CDR3 loop is CASFGPDEEQYF. The CDR3 DNA sequence: TGTGCCAGCTTCGGACCCGATGAGGAGCAGTACTTC. The chain joins TRBV18 to TRBJ2-7; D not certain. The CDR3 totals 12 residues. From germline, CDR1 is KGHSH and CDR2 LQKENI. Trimming shortened V by 7 bases and J by 7 bases, and 14 bases separated the two germline ends.

The chain has TRBV10-3 and TRBJ2-5; the D is unclear. The V gene's germline CDR1 is ENHRY and CDR2 SYGVKD. This CDR3 spans 14 amino acids. Trimming took off 0 bases at V and 1 base at J, with 6 bases between the two ends. CDR3 sequence: CAISESRTQETQYF. The CDR3 DNA is TGTGCCATCAGTGAGTCGAGGACCCAAGAGACCCAGTACTTC.

J is TRBJ2-2 and V is TRBV5-4; D uncertain. The V gene lost 0 bases and the J gene lost 3 bases, with 3 bases spanning the gap. Germline loops: CDR1 SGHNT, CDR2 YYREEE (reference sequence). The length of the CDR3 is 13 residues. CDR3 loop: CASSLGYTGELFF. CDR3 DNA: TGTGCCAGCAGCTTGGGGTACACCGGGGAGCTGTTTTTT. Full variable domain (outside the CDR3, taken from reference TRBV5-4 and TRBJ2-2): ETGVTQSPTHLIKTRGQQVTLRCSSQSGHNTVSWYQQALGQGPQFIFQYYREEENGRGNFPPRFSGLQFPNYSSELNVNALELDDSALYLCASSLGYTGELFFGEGSRLTVL.

The chain's CDR3 is CASSQVLPGNEQFF. The DNA of the CDR3 is TGTGCCAGCAGCCAAGTCCTCCCTGGGAATGAGCAGTTCTTC. The rearrangement joins TRBV3-1 to TRBJ2-1, with D unresolved. This CDR3 is 14 amino acids long. Germline CDR1 reads LGHDT; CDR2 reads YNNKEL (reference sequence). V lost 1 base to trimming and J lost 7 bases, with 11 bases between them.

The V gene is TRBV7-9, the J gene TRBJ2-2, with D perhaps matching TRBD1 (6 bases). This CDR3 has 14 amino acids. Trimming removed 3 bases from V and 6 bases from J, with 11 bases in between. The V gene's germline CDR1 is SEHNR and CDR2 FQNEAQ (reference sequence). The CDR3 sequence: CASSFLDSSGELFF. The CDR3 nucleotides read TGTGCCAGCAGCTTCCTGGACAGCTCCGGGGAGCTGTTTTTT. The full variable domain, in which reference TRBV7-9 and TRBJ2-2 provide the parts outside the CDR3, is DTGVSQNPRHKITKRGQNVTFRCDPISEHNRLYWYRQTLGQGPEFLTYFQNEAQLEKSRLLSDRFSAERPKGSFSTLEIQRTEQGDSAMYLCASSFLDSSGELFFGEGSRLTVL.

This chain links TRBV20-1 with TRBJ2-7, with TRBD2 matching 10 bases. Per the germline V gene, CDR1 is DFQATT and CDR2 is SNEGSKA (reference sequence). With V trimmed by 3 bases and J by 5 bases, 4 bases remained unmatched. CDR3 length: 13 residues. CDR3 sequence (DNA): TGCAGTGCTAGGCTAGCGGGGGTCCACGAGCAGTACTTC. This translates into CSARLAGVHEQYF.

This chain connects TRBV20-1 to TRBJ2-1; D not resolved. Germline CDR1 DFQATT, CDR2 SNEGSKA (reference sequence). The V end was cut by 1 base, the J end by 5 bases, with 6 bases between. The CDR3 is 12 amino acids. The CDR3 DNA is TGCAGTGCTAGAGGGCTCCACAATGAGCAGTTCTTC. Protein product: CSARGLHNEQFF.

The V and J genes are TRBV12-3 or TRBV12-4 and TRBJ2-7; no reliable D call. Trimming left V 7 bases short and J 6 bases short, with 10 bases between. The length of the CDR3 is 11 residues. CDR3 in amino acids: CASTRFGEQYF. The DNA of the CDR3 is TGTGCCAGCACCCGGTTTGGCGAGCAGTACTTC.

J is TRBJ2-3 and V is TRBV7-9; TRBD2 is a possible D gene (6 bases). Germline loops: CDR1 SEHNR, CDR2 FQNEAQ (reference sequence). This CDR3 contains 14 residues. V gave up 3 bases and J gave up 5 bases, with 12 bases separating them. CDR3 DNA: TGTGCCAGCAGCTTGGCTACGGGAGAAGATACGCAGTATTTT. Translated, it gives CASSLATGEDTQYF.

The sample holds one count of this clonotype. The chain carries TRBV29-1 and TRBJ1-1; D remains ambiguous. Trimming stripped 1 base from V and 9 bases from J, with 15 bases between. Germline-derived CDR1 and CDR2 are SQVTM and ANQGSEA. CDR3 length: 13 amino acids. CDR3 amino acids: CSVEVESTPQAFF. The CDR3 bases are TGCAGCGTTGAAGTGGAGTCGACCCCTCAAGCTTTCTTT.

J is TRBJ2-3 and V is TRBV18; possibly TRBD1 for D (5 bases). There are 15 residues in the CDR3. V was pared by 3 bases and J by 0 bases, with 10 bases between. CDR1 is KGHSH and CDR2 is LQKENI in the germline V gene. The CDR3 protein is CASSPMQGSTDTQYF. The CDR3 nucleotides are TGTGCCAGCTCACCCATGCAGGGTAGCACAGATACGCAGTATTTT.

The chain carries TRBV27 and TRBJ2-5; D is uncertain. The ends were cut back, 5 bases at V and 5 bases at J, with 15 bases in the middle. The CDR3 has 14 residues. Germline V gene data show CDR1 as MNHEY and CDR2 as SMNVEV (reference sequence). The CDR3 protein is CASSDLRFRETQYF. Written as DNA, the CDR3 is TGTGCCAGCAGTGATCTCAGGTTTCGGGAGACCCAGTACTTC.

This sequence joins TRBV4-1 and TRBJ2-6; no definite D call. Germline CDR1 is MGHRA and CDR2 is YSYEKL. Trimming took 4 bases from V and 2 from J, leaving 9 bases between them. The CDR3 is 15 residues long. CDR3 bases: TGCGCCAGCAGCCGGGCTAGGCCTGGGGCCAACGTCCTGACTTTC. It is translated as CASSRARPGANVLTF.

The gene calls are TRBV12-3 or TRBV12-4 and TRBJ2-3; D is ambiguous. The CDR3 has 14 amino acids. Deletions cut 0 bases from V and 0 bases from J, with 4 bases between. The CDR3 DNA follows: TGTGCCAGCAGTTTAGCATTTAGCACAGATACGCAGTATTTT. The encoded protein is CASSLAFSTDTQYF.

The rearrangement uses TRBV7-9 and TRBJ2-1; maybe TRBD2 (6 bases). The germline V and J ends were trimmed by 3 bases and 3 bases, with 9 bases remaining between them. CDR3 length equals 14 residues. Germline values: CDR1 SEHNR, CDR2 FQNEAQ (reference sequence). CDR3 amino acids: CASSLGGFYNEQFF. The DNA for the CDR3 is TGTGCCAGCAGCTTGGGGGGATTCTACAATGAGCAGTTCTTC. Together with reference TRBV7-9 and TRBJ2-1, the CDR3 gives the full variable domain: DTGVSQNPRHKITKRGQNVTFRCDPISEHNRLYWYRQTLGQGPEFLTYFQNEAQLEKSRLLSDRFSAERPKGSFSTLEIQRTEQGDSAMYLCASSLGGFYNEQFFGPGTRLTVL.

CDR3 in amino acids: CASSDRTGLYQPQHF. The DNA for the CDR3 is TGTGCCAGCAGTGACCGGACAGGGTTATATCAGCCCCAGCATTTT. The gene calls are TRBV2 and TRBJ1-5; TRBD1 matches at 8 bases. The CDR3 contains 15 residues. The V gene end was trimmed by 3 bases and the J gene end by 5 bases; junction bases not matched to a gene: 6. Germline V gives CDR1 SNHLY, CDR2 FYNNEI.